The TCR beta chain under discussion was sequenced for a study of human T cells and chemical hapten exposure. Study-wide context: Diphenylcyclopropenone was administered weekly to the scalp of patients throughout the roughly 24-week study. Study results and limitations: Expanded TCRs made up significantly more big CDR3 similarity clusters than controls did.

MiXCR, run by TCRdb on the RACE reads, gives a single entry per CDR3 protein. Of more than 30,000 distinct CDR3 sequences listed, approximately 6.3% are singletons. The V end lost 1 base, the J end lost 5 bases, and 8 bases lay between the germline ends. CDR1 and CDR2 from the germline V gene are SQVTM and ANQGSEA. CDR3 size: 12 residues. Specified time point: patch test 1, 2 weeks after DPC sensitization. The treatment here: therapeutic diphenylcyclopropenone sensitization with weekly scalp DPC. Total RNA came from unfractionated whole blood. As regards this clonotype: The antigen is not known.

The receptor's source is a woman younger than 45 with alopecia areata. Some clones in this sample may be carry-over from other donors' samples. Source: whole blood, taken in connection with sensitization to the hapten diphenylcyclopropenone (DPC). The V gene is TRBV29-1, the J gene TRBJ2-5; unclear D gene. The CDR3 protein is CSVEAGGETQYF. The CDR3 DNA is TGCAGCGTTGAAGCTGGTGGCGAGACCCAGTACTTC.